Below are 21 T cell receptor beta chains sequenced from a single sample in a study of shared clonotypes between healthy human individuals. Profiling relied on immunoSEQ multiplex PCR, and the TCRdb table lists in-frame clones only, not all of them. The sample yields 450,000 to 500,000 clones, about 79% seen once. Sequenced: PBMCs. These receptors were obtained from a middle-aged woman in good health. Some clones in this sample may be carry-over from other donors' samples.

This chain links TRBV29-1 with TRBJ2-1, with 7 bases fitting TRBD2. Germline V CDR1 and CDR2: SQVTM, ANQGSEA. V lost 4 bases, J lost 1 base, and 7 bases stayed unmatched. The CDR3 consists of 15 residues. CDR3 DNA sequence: TGCAGCGTTGCTGCTAGCGGCCTGTCCTACAATGAGCAGTTCTTC. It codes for CSVAASGLSYNEQFF.

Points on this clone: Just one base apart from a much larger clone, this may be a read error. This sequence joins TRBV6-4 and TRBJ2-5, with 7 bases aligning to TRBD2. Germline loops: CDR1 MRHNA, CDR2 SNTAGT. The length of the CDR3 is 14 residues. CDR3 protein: CANSDGGSRKTQYF. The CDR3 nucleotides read TGTGCCAACAGTGACGGCGGGAGTCGTAAGACCCAGTACTTC.

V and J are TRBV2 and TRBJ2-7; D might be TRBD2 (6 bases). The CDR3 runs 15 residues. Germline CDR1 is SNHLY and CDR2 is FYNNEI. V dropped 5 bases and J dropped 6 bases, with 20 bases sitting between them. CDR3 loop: CASSQSSGAGGEQYF. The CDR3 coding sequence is TGTGCCAGCAGTCAATCCTCGGGCGCCGGGGGCGAGCAGTACTTC.

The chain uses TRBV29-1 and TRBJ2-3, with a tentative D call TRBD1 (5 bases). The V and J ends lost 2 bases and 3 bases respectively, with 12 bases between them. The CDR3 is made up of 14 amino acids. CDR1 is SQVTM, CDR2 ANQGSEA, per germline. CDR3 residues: CSVEIQGGTDTQYF. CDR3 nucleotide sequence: TGCAGCGTTGAAATCCAGGGTGGGACAGATACGCAGTATTTT.

As DNA, the CDR3 is TGTGCCAGTAGTCGTGGGGGAATATATACTAGCGGGAGACCGGATGAGCAGTTCTTC. It encodes CASSRGGIYTSGRPDEQFF. This sequence joins TRBV19 and TRBJ2-1, with TRBD2 identical over 11 bases. Per the germline V gene, CDR1 is LNHDA and CDR2 is SQIVND (reference sequence). CDR3 length: 19 amino acids. Unmatched junction bases numbered 20, after V lost 5 bases and J lost 8 bases.

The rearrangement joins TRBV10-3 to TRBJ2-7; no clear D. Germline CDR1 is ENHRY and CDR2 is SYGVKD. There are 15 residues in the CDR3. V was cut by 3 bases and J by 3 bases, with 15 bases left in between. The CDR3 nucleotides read TGTGCCATCAGTGATGTCCGGTGGCCAAACTACGAGCAGTACTTC. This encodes CAISDVRWPNYEQYF.

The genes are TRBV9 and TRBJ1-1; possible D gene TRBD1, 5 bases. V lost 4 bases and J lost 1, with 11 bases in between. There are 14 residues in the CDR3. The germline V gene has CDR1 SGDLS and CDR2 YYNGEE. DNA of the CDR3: TGTGCCAGCAGCAAGACAGTTCAGAACACTGAAGCTTTCTTT. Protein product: CASSKTVQNTEAFF.

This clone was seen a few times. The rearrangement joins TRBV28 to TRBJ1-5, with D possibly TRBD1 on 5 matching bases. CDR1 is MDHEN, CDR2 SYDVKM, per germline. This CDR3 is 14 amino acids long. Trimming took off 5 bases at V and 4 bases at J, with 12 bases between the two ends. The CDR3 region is CASSRRGPNQPQHF. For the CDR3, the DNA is TGTGCCAGCAGTAGGCGGGGACCTAATCAGCCCCAGCATTTT.

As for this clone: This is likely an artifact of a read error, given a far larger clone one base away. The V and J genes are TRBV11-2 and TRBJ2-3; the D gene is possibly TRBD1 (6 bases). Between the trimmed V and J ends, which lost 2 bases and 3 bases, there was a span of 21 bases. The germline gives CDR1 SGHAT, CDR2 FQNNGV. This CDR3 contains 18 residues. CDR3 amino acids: CASSLTSPKGRGTDTQYF. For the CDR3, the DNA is TGTGCCAGCAGCTTAACGTCTCCTAAGGGCAGGGGAACAGATACGCAGTATTTT.

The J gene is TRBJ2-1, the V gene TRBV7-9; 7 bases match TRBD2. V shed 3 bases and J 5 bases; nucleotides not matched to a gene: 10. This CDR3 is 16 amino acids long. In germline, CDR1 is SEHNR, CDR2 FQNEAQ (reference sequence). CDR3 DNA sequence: TGTGCCAGCAGCTTCCTAGGAGGGAGGGCACACAATGAGCAGTTCTTC. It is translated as CASSFLGGRAHNEQFF.

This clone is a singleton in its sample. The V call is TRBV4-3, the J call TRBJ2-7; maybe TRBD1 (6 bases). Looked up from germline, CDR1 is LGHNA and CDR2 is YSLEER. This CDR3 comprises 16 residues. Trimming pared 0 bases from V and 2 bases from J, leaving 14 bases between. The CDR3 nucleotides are TGCGCCAGCAGCCAAGAATGGAGACAGGTGACCTACGAGCAGTACTTC. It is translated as CASSQEWRQVTYEQYF.

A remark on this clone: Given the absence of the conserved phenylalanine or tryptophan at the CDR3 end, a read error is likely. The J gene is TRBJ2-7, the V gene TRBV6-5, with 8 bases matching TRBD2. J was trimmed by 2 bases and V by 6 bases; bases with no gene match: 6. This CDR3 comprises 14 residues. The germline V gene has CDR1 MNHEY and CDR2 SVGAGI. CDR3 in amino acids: CASRAGTRAYEQYS. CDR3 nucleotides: TGTGCCAGCAGAGCCGGGACTAGAGCCTACGAGCAGTACTCC.

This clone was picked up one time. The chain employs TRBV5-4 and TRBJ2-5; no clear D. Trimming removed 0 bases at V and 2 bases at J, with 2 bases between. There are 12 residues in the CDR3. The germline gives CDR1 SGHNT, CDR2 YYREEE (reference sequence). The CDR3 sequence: CASSLVQETQYF. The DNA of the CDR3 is TGTGCCAGCAGCTTGGTGCAAGAGACCCAGTACTTC.

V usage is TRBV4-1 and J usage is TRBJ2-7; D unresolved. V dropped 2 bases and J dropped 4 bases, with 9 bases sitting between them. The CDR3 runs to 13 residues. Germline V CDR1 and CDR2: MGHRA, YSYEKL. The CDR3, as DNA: TGCGCCAGCAGCCAACTGGGGTCTTACGAGCAGTACTTC. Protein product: CASSQLGSYEQYF.

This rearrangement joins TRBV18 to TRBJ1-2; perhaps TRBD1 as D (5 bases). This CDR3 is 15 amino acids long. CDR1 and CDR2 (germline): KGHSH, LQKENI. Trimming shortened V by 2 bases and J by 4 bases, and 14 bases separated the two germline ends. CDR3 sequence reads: CASSPSGTATYGYTF. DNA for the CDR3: TGTGCCAGCTCACCATCCGGGACGGCGACCTATGGCTACACCTTC.

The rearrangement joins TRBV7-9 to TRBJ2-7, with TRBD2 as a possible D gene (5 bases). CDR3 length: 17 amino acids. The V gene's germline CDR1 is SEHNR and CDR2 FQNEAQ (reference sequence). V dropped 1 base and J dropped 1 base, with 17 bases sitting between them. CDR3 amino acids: CASSLDPERIWSYEQYF. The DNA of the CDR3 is TGTGCCAGCAGCTTAGACCCGGAGCGGATATGGTCCTACGAGCAGTACTTC.

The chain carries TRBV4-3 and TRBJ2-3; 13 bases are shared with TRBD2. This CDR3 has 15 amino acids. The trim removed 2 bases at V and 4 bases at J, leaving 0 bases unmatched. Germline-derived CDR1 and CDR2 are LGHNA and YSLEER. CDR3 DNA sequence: TGCGCCAGCAGCCAAACTAGCGGGAGGGCAGATACGCAGTATTTT. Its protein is CASSQTSGRADTQYF.

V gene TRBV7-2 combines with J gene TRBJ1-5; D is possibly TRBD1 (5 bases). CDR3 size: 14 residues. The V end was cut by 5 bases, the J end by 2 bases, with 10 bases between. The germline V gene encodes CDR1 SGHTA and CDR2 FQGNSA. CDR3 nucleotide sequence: TGTGCCAGCAGCAGACGGGACGGCAATCAGCCCCAGCATTTT. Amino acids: CASSRRDGNQPQHF.

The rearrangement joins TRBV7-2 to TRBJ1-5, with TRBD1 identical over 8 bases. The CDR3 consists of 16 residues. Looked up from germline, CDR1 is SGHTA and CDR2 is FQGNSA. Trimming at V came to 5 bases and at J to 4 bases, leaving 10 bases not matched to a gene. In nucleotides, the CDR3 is TGTGCCAGCAGCCAGGGGGCAGGTGATGGGAATCAGCCCCAGCATTTT. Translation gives CASSQGAGDGNQPQHF. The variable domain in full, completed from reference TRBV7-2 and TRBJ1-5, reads GAGVSQSPSNKVTEKGKDVELRCDPISGHTALYWYRQSLGQGLEFLIYFQGNSAPDKSGLPSDRFSAERTGGSVSTLTIQRTQQEDSAVYLCASSQGAGDGNQPQHFGDGTRLSIL.

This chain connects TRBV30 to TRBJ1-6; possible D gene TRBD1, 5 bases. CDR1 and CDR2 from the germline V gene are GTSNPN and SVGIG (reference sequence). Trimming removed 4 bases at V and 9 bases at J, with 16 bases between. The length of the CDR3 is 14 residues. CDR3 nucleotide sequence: TGTGCCTGGAATCGATGGGGGATAGGTTCACCCCTCCACTTT. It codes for CAWNRWGIGSPLHF.

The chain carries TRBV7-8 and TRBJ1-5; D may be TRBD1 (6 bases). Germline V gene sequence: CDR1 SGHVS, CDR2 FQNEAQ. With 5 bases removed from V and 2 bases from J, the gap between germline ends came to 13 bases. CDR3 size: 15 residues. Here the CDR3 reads CASSPVPGGNQPQHF. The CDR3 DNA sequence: TGTGCCAGCAGCCCGGTCCCAGGGGGCAATCAGCCCCAGCATTTT.